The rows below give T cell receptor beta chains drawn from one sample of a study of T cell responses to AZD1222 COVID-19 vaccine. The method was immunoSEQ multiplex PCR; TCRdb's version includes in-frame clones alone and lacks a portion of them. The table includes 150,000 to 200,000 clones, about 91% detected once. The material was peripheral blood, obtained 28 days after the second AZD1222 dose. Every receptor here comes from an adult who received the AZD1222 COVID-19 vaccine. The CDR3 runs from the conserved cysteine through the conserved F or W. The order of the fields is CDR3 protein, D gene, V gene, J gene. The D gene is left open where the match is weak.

CDR3 protein: CASSVTGIQPQHF
D gene: TRBD1
V gene: TRBV2
J gene: TRBJ1-5

CDR3 protein: CASRTRGRDTQYF
D gene: .
V gene: TRBV28
J gene: TRBJ2-3

CDR3 protein: CASTVGQGHNQPQHF
D gene: TRBD1
V gene: TRBV2
J gene: TRBJ1-5

CDR3 protein: CASGPDRGRGYQETQYF
D gene: TRBD1
V gene: TRBV12-5
J gene: TRBJ2-5

CDR3 protein: CSVDVGIQADTQYF
D gene: .
V gene: TRBV29-1
J gene: TRBJ2-3

CDR3 protein: CASSQDPPPGVQNF
D gene: .
V gene: TRBV4-1
J gene: TRBJ2-7

CDR3 protein: CATSSPNQGQGNTIYF
D gene: .
V gene: TRBV15
J gene: TRBJ1-3

CDR3 protein: CAWSPDHTGGTF
D gene: .
V gene: TRBV30
J gene: TRBJ1-2

CDR3 protein: CASKERDGTEAFF
D gene: .
V gene: TRBV19
J gene: TRBJ1-1

CDR3 protein: CASSPGQRTGANVLTF
D gene: TRBD1
V gene: TRBV5-1
J gene: TRBJ2-6

CDR3 protein: CASSLPRGEAFF
D gene: .
V gene: TRBV7-3
J gene: TRBJ1-1

CDR3 protein: CASSRTGGRNTIYF
D gene: TRBD1
V gene: TRBV7-9
J gene: TRBJ1-3

CDR3 protein: CATSDSRGGPLGTDTQYF
D gene: .
V gene: TRBV24-1
J gene: TRBJ2-3

CDR3 protein: CASSEPGTYGYTF
D gene: .
V gene: TRBV10-2
J gene: TRBJ1-2

CDR3 protein: CASSSEDRFYEQYF
D gene: .
V gene: TRBV5-6
J gene: TRBJ2-7

CDR3 protein: CASSTQGLGFYEQFF
D gene: .
V gene: TRBV27
J gene: TRBJ2-1

CDR3 protein: CAWSILGSEDTQYF
D gene: .
V gene: TRBV30
J gene: TRBJ2-3

CDR3 protein: CASSPYQGEPLHF
D gene: TRBD1
V gene: TRBV6-1
J gene: TRBJ1-6

CDR3 protein: CASSPSTSGFSEQFF
D gene: TRBD2
V gene: TRBV7-8
J gene: TRBJ2-1

CDR3 protein: CASSPTPGVIGKNIQYF
D gene: .
V gene: TRBV7-9
J gene: TRBJ2-4

CDR3 protein: CASSFGGTQYF
D gene: .
V gene: TRBV7-8
J gene: TRBJ2-5

CDR3 protein: CASSAGTGPYNEQFF
D gene: TRBD1
V gene: TRBV10-1
J gene: TRBJ2-1

CDR3 protein: CASSPFSGQGGEQYF
D gene: TRBD1
V gene: TRBV28
J gene: TRBJ2-7

CDR3 protein: CATSDLSGGTDTQYF
D gene: .
V gene: TRBV24-1
J gene: TRBJ2-3

CDR3 protein: CASRPQGYNEQFF
D gene: .
V gene: TRBV2
J gene: TRBJ2-1

CDR3 protein: CAWRQSEETQYF
D gene: .
V gene: TRBV30
J gene: TRBJ2-5

CDR3 protein: CASSLDRTTHNEQFF
D gene: .
V gene: TRBV7-2
J gene: TRBJ2-1

CDR3 protein: CASSQGMRLYNSPLHF
D gene: .
V gene: TRBV14
J gene: TRBJ1-6

CDR3 protein: CASSRGTQGLFYEQYF
D gene: .
V gene: TRBV7-2
J gene: TRBJ2-7

CDR3 protein: CASSYSKSGNTIYF
D gene: .
V gene: TRBV6-2/TRBV6-3
J gene: TRBJ1-3

CDR3 protein: CASGSPYEQYF
D gene: .
V gene: TRBV6-5
J gene: TRBJ2-7

CDR3 protein: CASSLGGFGNTIYF
D gene: .
V gene: TRBV7-9
J gene: TRBJ1-3

CDR3 protein: CAGGNFIQGNYGYTF
D gene: TRBD1
V gene: TRBV6-5
J gene: TRBJ1-2

CDR3 protein: CSASPGVLSYEQYF
D gene: .
V gene: TRBV20-1
J gene: TRBJ2-7

CDR3 protein: CASSTSLATNEKLFF
D gene: .
V gene: TRBV7-9
J gene: TRBJ1-4

CDR3 protein: CASSLIRETYEQYF
D gene: .
V gene: TRBV5-1
J gene: TRBJ2-7

CDR3 protein: CASSQDPLGNTEAFF
D gene: .
V gene: TRBV4-1
J gene: TRBJ1-1

CDR3 protein: CATCGQPNEKLFF
D gene: .
V gene: TRBV19
J gene: TRBJ1-4

CDR3 protein: CASSSMSYEQYF
D gene: .
V gene: TRBV7-2
J gene: TRBJ2-7

CDR3 protein: CATSRRDSETFF
D gene: TRBD1
V gene: TRBV15
J gene: TRBJ1-1

CDR3 protein: CAWSVRRGGTF
D gene: .
V gene: TRBV30
J gene: TRBJ1-2

CDR3 protein: CASSYQDRVYEQYF
D gene: TRBD1
V gene: TRBV5-4
J gene: TRBJ2-7

CDR3 protein: CASSLHEGVDGYTF
D gene: .
V gene: TRBV5-1
J gene: TRBJ1-2

CDR3 protein: CASSLAGDWGYSNQPQHF
D gene: .
V gene: TRBV7-9
J gene: TRBJ1-5

CDR3 protein: CASSRTTGEPQHF
D gene: TRBD1
V gene: TRBV7-9
J gene: TRBJ1-5

CDR3 protein: CASSEGYEAFF
D gene: .
V gene: TRBV10-2
J gene: TRBJ1-1

CDR3 protein: CASSLNRKDRGRFYEQFF
D gene: TRBD1
V gene: TRBV5-1
J gene: TRBJ2-1

CDR3 protein: CSVEDGGQGMHEQYF
D gene: TRBD1
V gene: TRBV29-1
J gene: TRBJ2-7

CDR3 protein: CASSYSMRGGEAFF
D gene: .
V gene: TRBV6-2/TRBV6-3
J gene: TRBJ1-1

CDR3 protein: CASSSGRSDTQYF
D gene: .
V gene: TRBV5-4
J gene: TRBJ2-3

CDR3 protein: CASSQGLQDLEAFF
D gene: .
V gene: TRBV7-2
J gene: TRBJ1-1

CDR3 protein: CASSYPGGSYEQYF
D gene: TRBD2
V gene: TRBV6-2/TRBV6-3
J gene: TRBJ2-7

CDR3 protein: CASSRHRVGNTEAFF
D gene: .
V gene: TRBV11-2
J gene: TRBJ1-1

CDR3 protein: CASSFLGYEQYF
D gene: .
V gene: TRBV12-3/TRBV12-4
J gene: TRBJ2-7